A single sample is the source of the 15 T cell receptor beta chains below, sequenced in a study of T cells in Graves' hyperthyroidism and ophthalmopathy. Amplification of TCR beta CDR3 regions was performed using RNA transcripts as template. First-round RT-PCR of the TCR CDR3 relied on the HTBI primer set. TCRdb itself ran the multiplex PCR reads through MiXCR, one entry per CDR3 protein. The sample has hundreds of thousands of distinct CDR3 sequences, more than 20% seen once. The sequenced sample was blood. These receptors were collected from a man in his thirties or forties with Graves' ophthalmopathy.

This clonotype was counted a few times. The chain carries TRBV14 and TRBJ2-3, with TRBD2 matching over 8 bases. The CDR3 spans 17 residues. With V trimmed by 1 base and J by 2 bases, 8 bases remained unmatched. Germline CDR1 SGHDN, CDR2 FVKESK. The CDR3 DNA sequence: TGTGCCAGCAGCCAAGTAGCGGGAACAAGAAACACAGATACGCAGTATTTT. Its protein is CASSQVAGTRNTDTQYF.

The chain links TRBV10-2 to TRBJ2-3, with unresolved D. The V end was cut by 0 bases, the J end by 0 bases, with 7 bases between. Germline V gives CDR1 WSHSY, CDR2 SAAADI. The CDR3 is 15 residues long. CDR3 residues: CASSESSGSTDTQYF. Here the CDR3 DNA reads TGCGCCAGCAGTGAGTCGAGTGGAAGCACAGATACGCAGTATTTT.

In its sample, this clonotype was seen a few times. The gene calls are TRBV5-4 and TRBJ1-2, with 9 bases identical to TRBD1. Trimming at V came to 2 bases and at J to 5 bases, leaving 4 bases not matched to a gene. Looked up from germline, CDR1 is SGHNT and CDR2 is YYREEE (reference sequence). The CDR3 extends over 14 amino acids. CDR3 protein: CASSFRDRDYGYTF. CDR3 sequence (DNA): TGTGCCAGCAGCTTCCGGGACAGGGATTATGGCTACACCTTC.

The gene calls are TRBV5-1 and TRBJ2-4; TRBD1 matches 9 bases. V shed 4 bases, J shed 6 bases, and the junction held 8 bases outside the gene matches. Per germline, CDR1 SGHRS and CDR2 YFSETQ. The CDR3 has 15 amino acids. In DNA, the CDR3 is TGCGCCAGCAGCAATACGGGACAGGGCGCAAACATTCAGTACTTC. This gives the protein CASSNTGQGANIQYF.

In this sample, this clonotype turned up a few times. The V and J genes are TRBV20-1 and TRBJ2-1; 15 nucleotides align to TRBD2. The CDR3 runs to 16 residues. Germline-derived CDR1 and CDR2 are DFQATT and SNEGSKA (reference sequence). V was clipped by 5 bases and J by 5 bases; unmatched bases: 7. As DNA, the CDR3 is TGCAGTGCTCCCGCCCGGACTAGCGGGAGGGACAATGAGCAGTTCTTC. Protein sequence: CSAPARTSGRDNEQFF.

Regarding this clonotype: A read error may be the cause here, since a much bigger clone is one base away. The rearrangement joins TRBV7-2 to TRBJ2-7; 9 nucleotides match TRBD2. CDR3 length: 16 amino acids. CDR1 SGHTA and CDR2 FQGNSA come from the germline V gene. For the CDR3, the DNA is TGTGTCAGCAGGAGCAGAGCGGGAGGCCTCGGGAACGAGCAGTACTTC. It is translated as CVSRSRAGGLGNEQYF.

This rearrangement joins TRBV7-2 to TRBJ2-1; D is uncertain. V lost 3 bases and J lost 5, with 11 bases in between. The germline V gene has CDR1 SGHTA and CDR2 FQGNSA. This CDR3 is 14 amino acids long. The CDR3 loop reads CASSFRRRDNEQFF. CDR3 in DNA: TGTGCCAGCAGCTTTCGGCGGAGAGACAATGAGCAGTTCTTC.

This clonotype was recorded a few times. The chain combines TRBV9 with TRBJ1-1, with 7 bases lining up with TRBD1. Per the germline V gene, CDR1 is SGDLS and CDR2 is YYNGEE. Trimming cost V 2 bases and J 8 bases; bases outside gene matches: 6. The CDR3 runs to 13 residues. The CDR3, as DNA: TGTGCCAGCAGCGTCCGGACAGGACCGGAAGCTTTCTTT. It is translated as CASSVRTGPEAFF. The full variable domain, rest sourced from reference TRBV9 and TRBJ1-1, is DSGVTQTPKHLITATGQRVTLRCSPRSGDLSVYWYQQSLDQGLQFLIQYYNGEERAKGNILERFSAQQFPDLHSELNLSSLELGDSALYFCASSVRTGPEAFFGQGTRLTVV.

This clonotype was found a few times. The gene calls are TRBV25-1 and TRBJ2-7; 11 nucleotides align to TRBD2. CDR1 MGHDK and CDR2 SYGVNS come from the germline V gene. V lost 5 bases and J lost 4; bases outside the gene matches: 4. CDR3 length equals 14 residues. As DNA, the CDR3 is TGTGCCAGCAGTTTCACTAGCGGGAGATACGAGCAGTACTTC. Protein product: CASSFTSGRYEQYF.

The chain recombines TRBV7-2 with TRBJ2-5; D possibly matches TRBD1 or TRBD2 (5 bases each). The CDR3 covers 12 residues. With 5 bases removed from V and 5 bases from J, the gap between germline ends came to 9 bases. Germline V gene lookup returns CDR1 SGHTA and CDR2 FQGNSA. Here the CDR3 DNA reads TGTACCAGCAGCGGGACCGGGGAGACCCAGTACTTC. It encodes CTSSGTGETQYF.

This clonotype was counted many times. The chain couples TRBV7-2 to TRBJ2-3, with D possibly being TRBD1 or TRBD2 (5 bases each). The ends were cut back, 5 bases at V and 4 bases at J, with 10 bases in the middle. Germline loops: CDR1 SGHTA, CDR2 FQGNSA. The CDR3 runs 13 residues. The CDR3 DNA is TGTGCCAGCAGCAGGGACCCGCCAGATACGCAGTATTTT. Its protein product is CASSRDPPDTQYF.

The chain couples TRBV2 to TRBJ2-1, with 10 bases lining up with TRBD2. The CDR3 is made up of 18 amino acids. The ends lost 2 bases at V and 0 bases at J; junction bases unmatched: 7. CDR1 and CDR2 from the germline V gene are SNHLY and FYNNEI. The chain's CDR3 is CASSETTSGLPSYNEQFF. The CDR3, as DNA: TGTGCCAGCAGTGAAACGACTAGCGGGCTCCCCTCCTACAATGAGCAGTTCTTC.

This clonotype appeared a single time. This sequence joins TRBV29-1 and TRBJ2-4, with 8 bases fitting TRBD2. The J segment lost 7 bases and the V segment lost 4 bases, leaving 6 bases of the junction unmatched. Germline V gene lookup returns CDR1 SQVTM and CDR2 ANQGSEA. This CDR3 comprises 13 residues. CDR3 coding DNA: TGCAGCGTTGCGGGAGGGGGTGGGAACATTCAGTACTTC. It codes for CSVAGGGGNIQYF. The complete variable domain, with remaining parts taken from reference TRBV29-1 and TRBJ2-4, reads SAVISQKPSRDICQRGTSLTIQCQVDSQVTMMFWYRQQPGQSLTLIATANQGSEATYESGFVIDKFPISRPNLTFSTLTVSNMSPEDSSIYLCSVAGGGGNIQYFGAGTRLSVL.

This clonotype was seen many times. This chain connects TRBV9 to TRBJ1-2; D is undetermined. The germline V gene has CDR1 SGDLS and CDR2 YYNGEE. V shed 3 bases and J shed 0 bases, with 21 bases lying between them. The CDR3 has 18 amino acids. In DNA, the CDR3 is TGTGCCAGCAGCGACCACCGGACGGATACTCAGACTAACTATGGCTACACCTTC. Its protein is CASSDHRTDTQTNYGYTF.

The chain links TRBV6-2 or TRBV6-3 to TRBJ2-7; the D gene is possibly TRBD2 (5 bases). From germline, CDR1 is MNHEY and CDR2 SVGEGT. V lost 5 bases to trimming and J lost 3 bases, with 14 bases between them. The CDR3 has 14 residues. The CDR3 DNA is TGTGCCAGCAGTCTACAACTAGGGATCTACGAGCAGTACTTC. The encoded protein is CASSLQLGIYEQYF.